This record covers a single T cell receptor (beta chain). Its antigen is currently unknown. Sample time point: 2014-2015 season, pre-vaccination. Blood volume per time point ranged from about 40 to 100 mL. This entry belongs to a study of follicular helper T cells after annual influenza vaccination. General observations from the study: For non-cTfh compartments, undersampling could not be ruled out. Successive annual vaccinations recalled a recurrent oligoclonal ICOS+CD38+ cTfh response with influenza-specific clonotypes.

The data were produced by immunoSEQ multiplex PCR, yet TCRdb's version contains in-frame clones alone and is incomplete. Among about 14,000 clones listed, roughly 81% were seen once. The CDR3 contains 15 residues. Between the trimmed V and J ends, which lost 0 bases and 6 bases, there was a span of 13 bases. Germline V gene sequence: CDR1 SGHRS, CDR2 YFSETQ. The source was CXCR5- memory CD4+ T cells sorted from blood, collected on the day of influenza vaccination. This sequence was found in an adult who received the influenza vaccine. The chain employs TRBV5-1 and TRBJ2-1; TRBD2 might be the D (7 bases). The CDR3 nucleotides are TGCGCCAGCAGCTTGGAGGGGGGGCATGTCAATGAGCAGTTCTTC. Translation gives CASSLEGGHVNEQFF.